These T cell receptor beta chains were read from a single sample in a study of early stage breast cancer tumors. Sequenced by immunoSEQ multiplex PCR; TCRdb stores in-frame clones only, minus some. The sample holds around 7,900 clones, 62% seen once. Sequenced material: breast tumor tissue. The receptors come from a person in their 70s with breast cancer. CDR3s include the opening cysteine and the closing phenylalanine or tryptophan. The D gene is left open where the match is weak. Size values are once, few and many counts, or a class for expanded clones, and some rows have none.

size	V	D	J	DNA	CDR3
-	TRBV7-3	-	TRBJ2-5	TGTGCCAGCAGCCTCCAAGAGACCCAGTACTTC	CASSLQETQYF
-	TRBV10-3	TRBD1	TRBJ2-3	TGTGCCATCAGTGAGCCACAGGGGAGAGACATTACAGATACGCAGTATTTT	CAISEPQGRDITDTQYF
few	TRBV29-1	-	TRBJ1-5	TGCAGCGTTACGGACAGCTTAAATCAGCCCCAGCATTTT	CSVTDSLNQPQHF
few	TRBV15	-	TRBJ1-2	TGTGCCACCAGCAGAGAATATAACTATGGCTACACCTTC	CATSREYNYGYTF
-	TRBV19	-	TRBJ2-5	TGTGCCAGTAGTATCTCCGGGGGTTACGGAGAGACCCAGTACTTC	CASSISGGYGETQYF
-	TRBV5-6	TRBD1	TRBJ1-2	TGTGCCAGCAGACAACTCGGAGGACAGGGGGTAAGGGGCTACACCTTC	CASRQLGGQGVRGYTF
few	TRBV5-4	-	TRBJ2-3	TGTGCCAGCAGCCCAGAAGCGGATACGCAGTATTTT	CASSPEADTQYF
-	TRBV6-5	TRBD1	TRBJ1-6	TGTGCCAGCAGCTCCGGGACAGATAATTCACCCCTCCACTTT	CASSSGTDNSPLHF
-	TRBV18	-	TRBJ1-1	TGTGCCAGCTCACCGCCAGGGCCCACTGAAGCTTTCTTT	CASSPPGPTEAFF
-	TRBV4-1	-	TRBJ1-1	TGCGCCAGCAGCCGAACGGGGGACACTGAAGCTTTCTTT	CASSRTGDTEAFF
-	TRBV4-1	TRBD2	TRBJ2-3	TGCGCCAGCAGCCTGGTTAGCGGGGGGCTCACAGATACGCAGTATTTT	CASSLVSGGLTDTQYF
-	TRBV30	-	TRBJ2-6	TGTGCCTGGGATCGCAGCTCTGGGGCCAACGTCCTGACTTTC	CAWDRSSGANVLTF
-	TRBV11-2	TRBD2	TRBJ2-3	TGTGCCAGCAGCTTAGTGGCGGGGGGGTTCACAGATACGCAGTATTTT	CASSLVAGGFTDTQYF
-	TRBV30	TRBD1	TRBJ1-1	TGTGCCGGCCTCCCTTTGACAGGGGGCGTAGCTTTCTTT	CAGLPLTGGVAFF
-	TRBV7-6	-	TRBJ2-1	TGTGCCAGCAGCTTAACCCAGGGAGGAAATGAGCAGTTCTTC	CASSLTQGGNEQFF
few	TRBV2	-	TRBJ2-7	TGTGCCAGCAGTGAGCTAGTTCGGTACGAGCAGTACTTC	CASSELVRYEQYF
-	TRBV28	-	TRBJ1-4	TGTGCCAGCAGAGCGACAACTAATGAAAAACTGTTTTTT	CASRATTNEKLFF
-	TRBV6-5	TRBD1	TRBJ2-1	TGTGCCAGCAGTCCTAGGACAGGGGGCATTAATGAGCAGTTCTTC	CASSPRTGGINEQFF
-	TRBV15	-	TRBJ2-3	TGTGCCACCAGCAGAGTCGGATCTACGGGGGGCCTGGTCACAGATACGCAGTATTTT	CATSRVGSTGGLVTDTQYF
once	TRBV28	TRBD1	TRBJ1-5	TGTGCCAGCAGTCGGACCGGGACAGGTAATCAGCCCCAGCATTTT	CASSRTGTGNQPQHF
-	TRBV2	-	TRBJ1-6	TGTGCCAGCAGTGAAGTGCGGCAGAGTAGTTCACCCCTCCACTTT	CASSEVRQSSSPLHF
-	TRBV5-1	-	TRBJ2-1	TGCGCCAGCAGCTTGGCCCCCGGCCGGGATGAGCAGTTCTTC	CASSLAPGRDEQFF
-	TRBV4-1	-	TRBJ1-1	TGCGCCAGCAGCCACCCAGGGGTTGGTAGGGCGGACACTGAAGCTTTCTTT	CASSHPGVGRADTEAFF
-	TRBV7-9	TRBD2	TRBJ2-3	TGTGCCAGCAGCTTGACTAGCGGGGGCCCTGACACAGATACGCAGTATTTT	CASSLTSGGPDTDTQYF
few	TRBV30	TRBD1	TRBJ1-1	TGTGCCTGGACCACCGGGACAGCAGACACTGAAGCTTTCTTT	CAWTTGTADTEAFF
-	TRBV27	TRBD2	TRBJ2-1	TGTGCCAGCAGTTTAGCGGGGGGGCCGAGAGAGCAGTTCTTC	CASSLAGGPREQFF
-	TRBV28	-	TRBJ1-5	TGTGCCAGCAGTTTAGCAGGGAATAGCAATCAGCCCCAGCATTTT	CASSLAGNSNQPQHF
-	TRBV5-1	TRBD2	TRBJ2-1	TGCGCCAGCAGTAAGAGCGGGGGGACCTACAATGAGCAGTTCTTC	CASSKSGGTYNEQFF
-	TRBV6-5	TRBD2	TRBJ2-2	TGTGCCAGCAGTGTCAGTGGGGGGGTAAAGGAGCTGTTTTTT	CASSVSGGVKELFF
-	TRBV5-6	TRBD2	TRBJ2-7	TGTGCCAGCAGCGGACTAGATACCTACGAGCAGTACTTC	CASSGLDTYEQYF
-	TRBV25-1	TRBD2	TRBJ2-3	TGTGCCAGCAGTGAGGCCGGGACTATCATCACAGATACGCAGTATTTT	CASSEAGTIITDTQYF
-	TRBV13	TRBD2	TRBJ2-1	TGTGCCAGCAGCTCAACGGGACTAGCGGGTCTTAGCTCCTACAATGAGCAGTTCTTC	CASSSTGLAGLSSYNEQFF
medium-sized	TRBV4-2	TRBD2	TRBJ2-2	TGTGCCAGCAGCCAAGATTGGAGCGGGGGGATCACCGGGGAGCTGTTTTTT	CASSQDWSGGITGELFF
-	TRBV19	-	TRBJ2-1	TGTGCCAGTAGTATAAGACCGGGTTTAGTCACCAATGAGCAGTTCTTC	CASSIRPGLVTNEQFF
-	TRBV11-3	-	TRBJ1-1	TGTGCCAGCAGCCTCCCCTCGAACACTGAAGCTTTCTTT	CASSLPSNTEAFF
-	TRBV25-1	-	TRBJ2-5	TGTGCCAGCAGTGAATATCGAGGGCAAGAGACCCAGTACTTC	CASSEYRGQETQYF
-	TRBV9	TRBD1	TRBJ1-5	TGTGCCAGCAGCGAGGGGATCCGGGACAGGGGCTCGAACAATCAGCCCCAGCATTTT	CASSEGIRDRGSNNQPQHF
medium-sized	TRBV4-1	-	TRBJ2-7	TGCGCCAGCAGCCAAGGTCCGAGGACAGACCAAGAGCAGTACTTC	CASSQGPRTDQEQYF
medium-sized	TRBV7-9	TRBD1	TRBJ2-7	TGTGCCAGCAGCGGACGACAGGGGGCGGAGGTTGCCTACGAGCAGTACTTC	CASSGRQGAEVAYEQYF
-	TRBV5-1	-	TRBJ2-7	TGCGCCAGCAGCTTGGAAGTGGCTTACGAGCAGTACTTC	CASSLEVAYEQYF